The clone carrying this TCR beta chain has a count of ten or more. Its antigen is unidentified. The cDNA was synthesized by 5'RACE incorporating 10-nucleotide random UMIs. TCRdb fed the 5' RACE reads into MiXCR, producing one record per CDR3 protein. The sample shows roughly 80,000 distinct CDR3 sequences, 17% of them seen only once. The sample comes from a study of neurological immune-mediated disorders. Whole-study results and caveats: TCR clonal expansion peaked in HTLV-1-associated myelopathy patients and was lowest in multiple sclerosis patients. Across subjects, expanded clones had no CDR3 amino acid sequences in common, pointing to private repertoires in all groups.

Unsorted libraries used 2 million PBMCs kept at -80 degrees C. V was pared by 3 bases and J by 1 base, with 6 bases between. Germline CDR1 reads MNHEY; CDR2 reads SMNVEV (reference sequence). The CDR3 length is 13 residues. This sequence was found in a woman between 35 and 50 years old in good health. The material sequenced was PBMCs. The chain is built from TRBV27 and TRBJ1-1; D remains ambiguous. This CDR3 is CASSFSGNTEAFF. The CDR3 nucleotides are TGTGCCAGCAGTTTTTCAGGGAACACTGAAGCTTTCTTT.